This entry lists 28 T cell receptor beta chains sequenced from one sample in a study of OX40 agonist ivuxolimab in advanced cancers. Sequencing was performed with immunoSEQ multiplex PCR; in TCRdb, only in-frame clones are kept and a portion is missing. The sample lists 65,000 to 90,000 clones; approximately 85% were seen once. This specimen was CD4+ or CD8+ T cells sorted from blood, taken in a trial of the OX40 agonist ivuxolimab. All receptors derive from an adult with an advanced solid tumor such as melanoma, head and neck, liver or kidney cancer.

This sequence joins TRBV30 and TRBJ1-2, with D possibly TRBD1 on 5 matching bases. Germline V gene sequence: CDR1 GTSNPN, CDR2 SVGIG (reference sequence). V was cut by 3 bases and J by 2 bases, with 13 bases left in between. The CDR3 is made up of 14 amino acids. The CDR3, as DNA: TGTGCCTGGAGCGCGGGACCCAGCAACTATGGCTACACCTTC. Protein product: CAWSAGPSNYGYTF.

CDR3 coding DNA: TGTGCCAGCAGCCAGAGGGGAAGCGGGGGGGCCAAGACGCAGTATTTT. Protein: CASSQRGSGGAKTQYF. The chain links TRBV5-4 to TRBJ2-3; 10 bases fit TRBD2. The J segment lost 9 bases and the V segment lost 4 bases, leaving 14 bases of the junction unmatched. CDR1 and CDR2 (germline): SGHNT, YYREEE (reference sequence). This CDR3 contains 16 residues.

The chain links TRBV7-9 to TRBJ2-1; 8 positions match TRBD1. V trimming: 4 bases; J trimming: 8 bases; junction bases outside the gene matches: 13. CDR3 length: 16 amino acids. Germline V lookup: CDR1 SEHNR, CDR2 FQNEAQ (reference sequence). CDR3: CASSSDRAVRRDEQFF. DNA of the CDR3: TGTGCCAGCAGCTCGGACAGGGCGGTACGCCGGGATGAGCAGTTCTTC. Variable domain in full (rest from reference TRBV7-9 and TRBJ2-1): DTGVSQNPRHKITKRGQNVTFRCDPISEHNRLYWYRQTLGQGPEFLTYFQNEAQLEKSRLLSDRFSAERPKGSFSTLEIQRTEQGDSAMYLCASSSDRAVRRDEQFFGPGTRLTVL.

The CDR3 protein is CASSLGPSLVEQYF. Written as DNA, the CDR3 is TGTGCCAGCAGCTTAGGCCCATCCCTGGTCGAGCAGTACTTC. The V and J genes are TRBV7-2 and TRBJ2-5; D ambiguous. Matching the DNA end better, TRBJ2-7 makes the J call doubtful. The CDR3 sequence is 14 residues long. CDR1 SGHTA and CDR2 FQGNSA come from the germline V gene.

This clone was observed once. The DNA for the CDR3 is TGTGCCAGCAGTTTGGTCCCATACAATGAGCAGTTCTTC. Protein: CASSLVPYNEQFF. The chain uses TRBV27 and TRBJ2-1; D call uncertain. The CDR3 has 13 amino acids. Germline CDR1 is MNHEY and CDR2 is SMNVEV (reference sequence). Trimming removed 3 bases from V and 4 bases from J, with 7 bases in between.

This clone was counted once. The V gene is TRBV27, the J gene TRBJ2-7, with TRBD2 identical over 8 bases. Germline V gives CDR1 MNHEY, CDR2 SMNVEV (reference sequence). CDR3 size: 16 residues. Unmatched junction bases numbered 10, after V lost 6 bases and J lost 0 bases. CDR3 nucleotides: TGTGCCAGCAGGCCCTCAGCGGGGGCTTTCTCCTACGAGCAGTACTTC. It codes for CASRPSAGAFSYEQYF.

Details on this clone: In the same sample, other DNA sequences code for this CDR3. The gene calls are TRBV6-5 and TRBJ1-5, with 8 bases fitting TRBD1. With 6 bases clipped from V and 7 bases from J, the junction kept 8 bases outside the gene matches. The germline gives CDR1 MNHEY, CDR2 SVGAGI. The CDR3 extends over 14 amino acids. CDR3 sequence reads: CASRPGQGRQPQHF. In nucleotides, the CDR3 is TGTGCCAGCAGACCTGGACAGGGCCGGCAGCCCCAGCATTTT.

Only a few counts were recorded for this clone. V usage is TRBV5-4 and J usage is TRBJ1-1; TRBD1 aligns across 8 bases. Germline assignment: CDR1 SGHNT and CDR2 YYREEE (reference sequence). With V trimmed by 10 bases and J by 4 bases, 12 bases remained unmatched. This CDR3 has 14 residues. The CDR3 reads CASSGRGLGTEAFF. In DNA, the CDR3 is TGTGCCTCCTCCGGCAGGGGGCTAGGCACTGAAGCTTTCTTT. The full variable domain, with the rest looked up from reference TRBV5-4 and TRBJ1-1, is ETGVTQSPTHLIKTRGQQVTLRCSSQSGHNTVSWYQQALGQGPQFIFQYYREEENGRGNFPPRFSGLQFPNYSSELNVNALELDDSALYLCASSGRGLGTEAFFGQGTRLTVV.

The rearrangement uses TRBV29-1 and TRBJ2-2; D gene unclear. This CDR3 spans 13 amino acids. V lost 5 bases and J 4 bases, leaving 11 bases between the germline ends. Germline V gives CDR1 SQVTM, CDR2 ANQGSEA. The CDR3 nucleotides are TGCAGCGTTTCGAGATTTAGCACCGGGGAGCTGTTTTTT. Protein: CSVSRFSTGELFF.

Comment on this clone: Relative to the germline gene, one junction end is altered; a read error may explain this. The chain carries TRBV7-2 and TRBJ1-2; no clear D gene. This CDR3 is 15 amino acids long. Germline CDR1 is SGHTA and CDR2 is FQGNSA. The CDR3 region has the DNA TGCGCCAGCAGCCAAGATCGAAGGACCGACTATGGCTACACCTTC. This encodes CASSQDRRTDYGYTF.

This clone was counted once. The chain is built from TRBV6-5 and TRBJ2-2; TRBD1 matches 10 bases. Unmatched junction bases numbered 6, after V lost 6 bases and J lost 5 bases. Germline CDR1 and CDR2: MNHEY and SVGAGI. This CDR3 has 15 residues. The CDR3 DNA sequence: TGTGCCAGCAGGGGCCCGGGACAGGGGACCGGGGAGCTGTTTTTT. Translated: CASRGPGQGTGELFF.

The V call is TRBV7-6, the J call TRBJ2-7; the match to TRBD1 covers 7 bases. V dropped 4 bases and J dropped 3; count of bases not matched to a gene: 6. The CDR3 spans 14 residues. Germline CDR1 and CDR2: SGHVS and FNYEAQ. The CDR3 reads CASSSRDSFYEQYF. CDR3 nucleotide sequence: TGTGCCAGCAGCTCCCGGGACAGCTTCTACGAGCAGTACTTC.

V is TRBV9 and J is TRBJ1-3, with TRBD1 matching over 7 bases. Trimming cost V 0 bases and J 11 bases; bases outside gene matches: 11. The length of the CDR3 is 15 residues. Germline CDR1 reads SGDLS; CDR2 reads YYNGEE. The CDR3 region is CASSVEQAGGSAIYF. The CDR3 DNA follows: TGTGCCAGCAGCGTAGAACAAGCAGGGGGAAGCGCCATATATTTT.

The chain's CDR3 is CASSSDSSSYNEQFF. The DNA of the CDR3 is TGTGCCAGCAGCTCGGACAGTAGCTCCTACAATGAGCAGTTCTTC. The chain carries TRBV7-2 and TRBJ2-1; maybe TRBD1 (6 bases). V was clipped by 4 bases and J by 0 bases, with 10 bases between them. Per germline, CDR1 SGHTA and CDR2 FQGNSA. The length of the CDR3 is 15 residues.

This sequence joins TRBV7-6 and TRBJ2-3; TRBD2 matches 10 bases. After removal of 1 base from V and 5 bases from J, the junction contained 6 bases not matched to a gene. Germline CDR1 reads SGHVS; CDR2 reads FNYEAQ. The CDR3 length is 16 residues. Here the CDR3 reads CASSLVSGGAVDTQYF. In nucleotides, the CDR3 is TGTGCCAGCAGCTTAGTGAGCGGGGGGGCCGTAGATACGCAGTATTTT. The variable domain in full, completed from reference TRBV7-6 and TRBJ2-3, reads GAGVSQSPRYKVTKRGQDVALRCDPISGHVSLYWYRQALGQGPEFLTYFNYEAQQDKSGLPNDRFSAERPEGSISTLTIQRTEQRDSAMYRCASSLVSGGAVDTQYFGPGTRLTVL.

The chain combines TRBV7-2 with TRBJ1-4, with 10 bases lining up with TRBD1. CDR1 is SGHTA and CDR2 is FQGNSA in the germline V gene. The ends lost 6 bases at V and 7 bases at J; junction bases unmatched: 14. CDR3 length: 17 amino acids. CDR3 region: CASRPPRSGQGPEKLFF. The CDR3 nucleotides are TGTGCCAGCAGGCCCCCGAGGTCGGGACAGGGGCCTGAAAAACTGTTTTTT.

The CDR3 DNA follows: TGTGCCAGCAGTCCTCAAGGGGTTGATGACACAGATACGCAGTATTTT. Translating it yields CASSPQGVDDTDTQYF. This chain joins TRBV2 and TRBJ2-3; the D gene is possibly TRBD1 (5 bases). The CDR3 extends over 16 amino acids. Germline CDR1 and CDR2: SNHLY and FYNNEI. V gave up 5 bases and J gave up 2 bases, with 17 bases separating them.

The chain employs TRBV5-1 and TRBJ1-6, with 8 bases that match TRBD1. Trimming removed 1 base from V and 10 bases from J; junction bases left unmatched: 7. The germline V gene has CDR1 SGHRS and CDR2 YFSETQ. The CDR3 totals 15 residues. The CDR3 coding sequence is TGCGCCAGCAGCTTGTGGGGACAGGCGGAGTCACCCCTCCACTTT. Residues: CASSLWGQAESPLHF.

The chain is built from TRBV10-3 and TRBJ1-2; 7 bases are a match to TRBD1. Germline assignment: CDR1 ENHRY and CDR2 SYGVKD. This CDR3 is built from 14 residues. Trimming took 11 bases from V and 0 from J; bases not matched to a gene: 9. The CDR3 sequence: CAVAGGTANYGYTF. The CDR3 nucleotides are TGTGCCGTTGCCGGCGGGACAGCTAACTATGGCTACACCTTC.

The chain combines TRBV11-2 with TRBJ2-3; D is undetermined. Germline CDR1 reads SGHAT; CDR2 reads FQNNGV. This CDR3 is built from 15 residues. The germline V and J ends were trimmed by 1 base and 5 bases, with 13 bases remaining between them. The CDR3, as DNA: TGTGCCAGCAGCTTAGCGCTCCAAGCGAGAGATACGCAGTATTTT. It encodes CASSLALQARDTQYF.

V is TRBV19 and J is TRBJ1-1, with D possibly matching TRBD1 (6 bases). The V end was cut by 5 bases, the J end by 5 bases, with 12 bases between. Germline V CDR1 and CDR2: LNHDA, SQIVND (reference sequence). The CDR3 totals 13 residues. In DNA form, the CDR3 reads TGTGCCAGTAGTCGGGCGGGGGCGACTGAAGCTTTCTTT. Translated: CASSRAGATEAFF.

The chain joins TRBV19 to TRBJ1-3; no reliable D call. The V and J ends lost 3 bases and 1 base respectively, with 7 bases between them. Germline CDR1 reads LNHDA; CDR2 reads SQIVND (reference sequence). The CDR3 length is 14 residues. This chain's CDR3 is CASSIGGSGNTIYF. The CDR3 DNA sequence: TGTGCCAGTAGTATCGGAGGGTCTGGAAACACCATATATTTT.

V and J are TRBV6-6 and TRBJ1-6; 10 nucleotides match TRBD1. V dropped 5 bases and J dropped 10; count of bases not matched to a gene: 8. CDR1 and CDR2 (germline): MNHNY, SVGAGI (reference sequence). The CDR3 covers 15 residues. CDR3 DNA: TGTGCCAGCAGTAAGGGGGACAGGGGTCACTCACCCCTCCACTTT. Translated, it gives CASSKGDRGHSPLHF.

Only a few counts were recorded for this clone. J is TRBJ1-2 and V is TRBV6-5; the D is unclear. Per the germline V gene, CDR1 is MNHEY and CDR2 is SVGAGI. V was trimmed by 7 bases and J by 4 bases, leaving 13 bases between them. The CDR3 spans 13 residues. CDR3 nucleotide sequence: TGTGCCAGCAAGCTCGCTCTCCCCTATGGCTACACCTTC. Translated, it gives CASKLALPYGYTF.

The chain uses TRBV7-9 and TRBJ1-6, with D tentatively TRBD1 (6 bases). This CDR3 is built from 14 residues. Germline-derived CDR1 and CDR2 are SEHNR and FQNEAQ (reference sequence). Between the trimmed V and J ends, which lost 1 base and 7 bases, there was a span of 8 bases. The CDR3 bases are TGTGCCAGCAGCTTAGGGGGGCTGAATTCACCCCTCCACTTT. Amino acid sequence: CASSLGGLNSPLHF.

Comments on this clone: An end of the junction does not agree with germline; a read error may underlie this. The chain employs TRBV4-2 and TRBJ1-2, with TRBD1 identical over 8 bases. Germline assignment: CDR1 LGHNA and CDR2 YNFKEQ. The CDR3 runs to 13 residues. CDR3 DNA sequence: TGTGCCAGCAGCCCTACGATCCGGACAGGGAAAGTCTTC. Amino acids: CASSPTIRTGKVF.

This clone showed up just once. J is TRBJ1-2 and V is TRBV10-3, with D possibly matching TRBD1 (6 bases). Germline V gives CDR1 ENHRY, CDR2 SYGVKD. The CDR3 extends over 14 amino acids. The V end was cut by 6 bases, the J end by 6 bases, with 17 bases between. DNA for the CDR3: TGTGCCATCAGCCCCCTGGAGAGGGGGAATGGCTACACCTTC. This translates into CAISPLERGNGYTF.

The rearrangement joins TRBV7-9 to TRBJ2-3; 7 bases match TRBD2. CDR1 is SEHNR and CDR2 is FQNEAQ in the germline V gene (reference sequence). V lost 8 bases and J lost 7; bases outside the gene matches: 15. The CDR3 loop spans 15 amino acids. This CDR3 reads CASHNPGTTTNTQYF. CDR3 nucleotide sequence: TGTGCCAGCCACAATCCCGGGACTACGACTAATACGCAGTATTTT.